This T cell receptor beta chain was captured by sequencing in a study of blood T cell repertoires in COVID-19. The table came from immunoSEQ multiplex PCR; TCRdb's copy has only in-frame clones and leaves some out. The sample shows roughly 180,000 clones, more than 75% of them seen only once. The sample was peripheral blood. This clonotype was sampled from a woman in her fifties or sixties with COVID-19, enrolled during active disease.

The CDR3 protein is CASSWGPNTGELFF. CDR3 bases: TGTGCCAGTAGTTGGGGGCCGAACACCGGGGAGCTGTTTTTT. The chain employs TRBV19 and TRBJ2-2; TRBD1 might be the D (6 bases). Per the germline V gene, CDR1 is LNHDA and CDR2 is SQIVND (reference sequence). V lost 5 bases, J lost 0 bases, and 7 bases lay in between. This CDR3 has 14 residues.